The 25 T cell receptor beta chains below were found in one sample sequenced in a study of blood T cell repertoires in COVID-19. Data came from immunoSEQ multiplex PCR; TCRdb stores just in-frame clones and leaves some out. The data contain approximately 400,000 clones, more than 65% of them singletons. The material sequenced was peripheral blood. These receptors originate from a human donor with acute or convalescent COVID-19. The donor label of this sample is uncertain.

For this clone: This CDR3 is also generated by other DNA sequences in the sample. This chain connects TRBV5-1 to TRBJ2-3; D is possibly TRBD1 (6 bases). Trimming shortened V by 2 bases and J by 0 bases, and 7 bases separated the two germline ends. Looked up from germline, CDR1 is SGHRS and CDR2 is YFSETQ. This CDR3 has 14 amino acids. The CDR3 sequence: CASSLGQSTDTQYF. The CDR3 coding sequence is TGCGCCAGCAGCTTAGGACAGAGCACAGATACGCAGTATTTT.

A single count supports this clone. V gene TRBV25-1 combines with J gene TRBJ1-2; 7 positions agree with TRBD1. V shed 2 bases and J 7 bases; nucleotides not matched to a gene: 4. Germline V gene data show CDR1 as MGHDK and CDR2 as SYGVNS. The CDR3 contains 13 residues. CDR3 in amino acids: CASSERQGGGYTF. The CDR3 DNA reads TGTGCCAGCAGTGAACGACAGGGAGGTGGCTACACCTTC.

J is TRBJ2-7 and V is TRBV19, with D tentatively TRBD2 (6 bases). V was pared by 5 bases and J by 0 bases, with 11 bases between. Germline loops: CDR1 LNHDA, CDR2 SQIVND (reference sequence). This CDR3 spans 14 amino acids. The CDR3 spells CASSLSRGSYEQYF. CDR3 coding DNA: TGTGCCAGTAGTCTCTCGCGGGGCTCCTACGAGCAGTACTTC.

Remarks on this clone: The junction differs from germline at one of its ends, possibly a read error. V and J are TRBV10-2 and TRBJ2-3; a weak D match, TRBD2 (5 bases). CDR3 length: 17 amino acids. Looked up from germline, CDR1 is WSHSY and CDR2 is SAAADI. This CDR3 is CATSAPPERPSTDTQYF. Here the CDR3 DNA reads TGCGCCACCAGTGCGCCCCCCGAGCGGCCTAGCACAGATACGCAGTATTTT.

V and J are TRBV5-6 and TRBJ1-2; D is undetermined. Germline CDR1 is SGHDT and CDR2 is YYEEEE. The CDR3 extends over 15 amino acids. V was trimmed by 0 bases and J by 3 bases, leaving 12 bases between them. CDR3 nucleotide sequence: TGTGCCAGCAGCTTGGGAGGGCCCTCGGACTATGGCTACACCTTC. It yields the protein CASSLGGPSDYGYTF.

The rearrangement links TRBV7-2 to TRBJ1-2, with a weak D call TRBD1 (6 bases). Germline V gene data show CDR1 as SGHTA and CDR2 as FQGNSA. V dropped 0 bases and J dropped 4 bases, with 6 bases sitting between them. This CDR3 is built from 13 residues. The CDR3 region has the DNA TGTGCCAGCAGCTTAGCAGGGGGCTATGGCTACACCTTC. Residues: CASSLAGGYGYTF.

V is TRBV6-2 or TRBV6-3 and J is TRBJ2-7; unclear D gene. Germline V gene sequence: CDR1 MNHEY, CDR2 SVGEGT. The CDR3 is 14 amino acids. The V and J ends lost 5 bases and 0 bases respectively, with 11 bases between them. DNA of the CDR3: TGTGCCAGCAGTCAGGCCCCCAACTCCTACGAGCAGTACTTC. Amino acid sequence: CASSQAPNSYEQYF.

The rearrangement links TRBV29-1 to TRBJ1-2; 7 bases agree with TRBD1. The CDR3 sequence is 14 residues long. Losses at the gene ends were 3 bases for V and 5 bases for J; bases not matched to a gene: 9. Germline lookup yields CDR1 SQVTM and CDR2 ANQGSEA. In DNA, the CDR3 is TGCAGCGTTGAGGCAACAGGGGCGGGGTATGGCTACACCTTC. This translates into CSVEATGAGYGYTF.

The rearrangement links TRBV6-5 to TRBJ1-2; 11 nucleotides agree with TRBD1. The CDR3 is 15 amino acids. From germline, CDR1 is MNHEY and CDR2 SVGAGI. J gave up 6 bases and V 4 bases, and 7 bases lay outside the gene matches. CDR3 sequence: CASSSRTGGYHGYTF. CDR3 DNA: TGTGCCAGCAGTTCCCGGACAGGGGGCTACCATGGCTACACCTTC.

V usage is TRBV18 and J usage is TRBJ1-4; D gene unclear. The CDR3 has 14 amino acids. CDR1 is KGHSH and CDR2 is LQKENI in the germline V gene. V was trimmed by 3 bases and J by 8 bases, leaving 13 bases between them. The CDR3 nucleotides are TGTGCCAGCTCACCCCAAGTCAATCGGGAAAAACTGTTTTTT. Translating it yields CASSPQVNREKLFF.

The CDR3 reads CASSQAGTGETQYF. In nucleotides, the CDR3 is TGTGCCAGCAGCCAAGCCGGGACAGGGGAGACCCAGTACTTC. This chain uses TRBV3-1 (or the pseudogene TRBV3-2) with TRBJ2-5; TRBD1 matches at 9 bases. Germline lookup yields CDR1 LGHDT and CDR2 YNNKEL (reference sequence). Trimming at V came to 1 base and at J to 5 bases, leaving 2 bases not matched to a gene. The CDR3 has 14 residues.

This chain links TRBV6-5 with TRBJ1-1; D possibly corresponds to TRBD1 (6 bases). Germline V gene sequence: CDR1 MNHEY, CDR2 SVGAGI. The CDR3 consists of 12 residues. V was trimmed by 8 bases and J by 8 bases, leaving 15 bases between them. The CDR3 spells CASSQEDREAFF. The DNA of the CDR3 is TGTGCCAGCTCTCAGGAGGACAGAGAAGCTTTCTTT.

This clone appeared a single time. V gene TRBV28 combines with J gene TRBJ2-7; D gene ambiguous. With 1 base removed from V and 12 bases from J, the gap between germline ends came to 10 bases. The CDR3 totals 11 residues. The germline gives CDR1 MDHEN, CDR2 SYDVKM. DNA for the CDR3: TGTGCCAGCAGTTTATACCCGATACTGTACTTC. This encodes CASSLYPILYF.

The chain couples TRBV6-5 to TRBJ1-1; 10 bases are shared with TRBD1. CDR1 is MNHEY and CDR2 is SVGAGI in the germline V gene. This CDR3 has 15 amino acids. V dropped 2 bases and J dropped 3; count of bases not matched to a gene: 3. The CDR3 DNA reads as TGTGCCAGCAGTTACACGGACAGGGGGTACACTGAAGCTTTCTTT. It translates to CASSYTDRGYTEAFF.

The DNA for the CDR3 is TGCGCCAGCAGTCGCCCGGGACAGCCCTCTGGGGCCAACGTCCTGACTTTC. It codes for CASSRPGQPSGANVLTF. The chain combines TRBV23-1 with TRBJ2-6, with 7 nucleotides matching TRBD1. Being an ORF, TRBV23-1 has a function that is uncertain. This CDR3 has 17 amino acids. V lost 4 bases, J lost 0 bases, and 6 bases stayed unmatched.

The chain recombines TRBV28 with TRBJ2-7; 7 bases map to TRBD2. Germline CDR1 is MDHEN and CDR2 is SYDVKM. Trimming took 5 bases from V and 2 from J; bases not matched to a gene: 6. The CDR3 runs 14 residues. The CDR3 DNA reads TGTGCCAGCAGTGGGGAGGGTGGGGCCTACGAGCAGTACTTC. Translated: CASSGEGGAYEQYF.

The rearrangement uses TRBV11-2 and TRBJ2-2, with D unresolved. V lost 4 bases and J lost 2, with 5 bases in between. The CDR3 contains 13 residues. Germline CDR1 SGHAT, CDR2 FQNNGV. CDR3 region: CASSYTNTGELFF. CDR3 nucleotide sequence: TGTGCCAGCAGCTATACAAACACCGGGGAGCTGTTTTTT.

This chain connects TRBV6-5 to TRBJ1-2; TRBD1 agrees at 9 bases. Germline trimming cut 6 bases from V and 6 bases from J; bases unmatched to any gene: 5. The CDR3 runs 13 residues. In germline, CDR1 is MNHEY, CDR2 SVGAGI. The CDR3, as DNA: TGTGCCAGCAGAAGACAGGGGGGCAATGGCTACACCTTC. Protein: CASRRQGGNGYTF.

The rearrangement uses TRBV6-5 and TRBJ2-2; 9 bases line up with TRBD2. The V gene end was trimmed by 6 bases and the J gene end by 8 bases; junction bases not matched to a gene: 7. CDR3 length: 14 amino acids. The germline CDR1 and CDR2 sequences are MNHEY and SVGAGI. CDR3 loop: CASSASGARGELFF. For the CDR3, the DNA is TGTGCCAGCAGCGCTAGCGGGGCTCGGGGGGAGCTGTTTTTT.

The rearrangement uses TRBV6-5 and TRBJ1-1, with D possibly TRBD1 on 6 matching bases. Deletions cut 7 bases from V and 7 bases from J, with 16 bases between. CDR3 size: 13 residues. Per the germline V gene, CDR1 is MNHEY and CDR2 is SVGAGI. The DNA for the CDR3 is TGTGCCAGCATTAACAGGGTTACGGGTGAAGCTTTCTTT. The encoded protein is CASINRVTGEAFF.

V usage is TRBV28 and J usage is TRBJ2-5; 7 nucleotides match TRBD1. V gave up 6 bases and J gave up 6 bases; unmatched junction bases: 13. Germline V lookup: CDR1 MDHEN, CDR2 SYDVKM. This CDR3 spans 15 amino acids. CDR3 DNA: TGTGCCAGCAGCACTCACGACAGGGTAGTGAAGACCCAGTACTTC. As protein: CASSTHDRVVKTQYF.

This chain's CDR3 is CASSQEIGVRNNEQFF. As DNA, the CDR3 is TGTGCCAGCAGCCAAGAGATTGGTGTGAGAAACAATGAGCAGTTCTTC. V usage is TRBV3-1 (or the pseudogene TRBV3-2) and J usage is TRBJ2-1; D ambiguous. Looked up from germline, CDR1 is LGHDT and CDR2 is YNNKEL (reference sequence). The CDR3 has 16 amino acids. V shed 0 bases and J shed 5 bases, with 14 bases lying between them.

The V gene is TRBV27, the J gene TRBJ2-1; TRBD2 aligns across 8 bases. With 2 bases clipped from V and 5 bases from J, the junction kept 2 bases outside the gene matches. Germline CDR1 is MNHEY and CDR2 is SMNVEV (reference sequence). The CDR3 has 14 amino acids. The CDR3 DNA reads TGTGCCAGCAGTTTAGCGGGGGGTCACAATGAGCAGTTCTTC. It is translated as CASSLAGGHNEQFF.

J is TRBJ1-4 and V is TRBV2; TRBD1 is a possible D gene (6 bases). The CDR3 sequence is 14 residues long. The germline V and J ends were trimmed by 6 bases and 3 bases, with 11 bases remaining between them. Germline values: CDR1 SNHLY, CDR2 FYNNEI. CDR3 sequence (DNA): TGTGCCAGCAGGTCACAGGGCTCTAATGAAAAACTGTTTTTT. Translation gives CASRSQGSNEKLFF.

The chain has TRBV4-1 and TRBJ1-3, with D hard to call. The CDR3 contains 16 residues. V was shortened by 1 base and J by 0 bases, with 10 bases between the two germline ends. Germline CDR1 MGHRA, CDR2 YSYEKL. Here the CDR3 reads CASSQVPASSGNTIYF. In DNA, the CDR3 is TGCGCCAGCAGCCAAGTTCCCGCCAGCTCTGGAAACACCATATATTTT.